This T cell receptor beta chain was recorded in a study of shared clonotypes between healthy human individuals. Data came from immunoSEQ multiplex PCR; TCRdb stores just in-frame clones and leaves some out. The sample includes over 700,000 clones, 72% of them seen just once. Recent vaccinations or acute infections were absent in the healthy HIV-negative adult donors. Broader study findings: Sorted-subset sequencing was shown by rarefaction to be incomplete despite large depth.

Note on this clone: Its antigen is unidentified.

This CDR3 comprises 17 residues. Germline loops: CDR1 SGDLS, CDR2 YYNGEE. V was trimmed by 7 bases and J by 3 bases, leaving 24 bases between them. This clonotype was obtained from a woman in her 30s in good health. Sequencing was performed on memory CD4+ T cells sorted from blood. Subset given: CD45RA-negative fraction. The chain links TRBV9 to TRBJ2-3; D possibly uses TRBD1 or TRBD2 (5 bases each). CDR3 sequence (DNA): TGTGCCAGCCGCGGGCCGGAGAAAGGGGCGGGTACAGATACGCAGTATTTT. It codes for CASRGPEKGAGTDTQYF.